Below are 24 T cell receptor beta chains sequenced from a single sample in a study of somatic mutations in cytotoxic T cells in rheumatoid arthritis. Data came from immunoSEQ multiplex PCR; TCRdb stores just in-frame clones and leaves some out. The sample contains more than 10,000 clones, under 85% of which appear only once. The source material was CD8+ T cells sorted from blood. These receptors were taken from a man aged 45 to 65 in good health.

The gene calls are TRBV15 and TRBJ2-6; D perhaps matches TRBD1 (5 bases). The CDR3 length is 16 residues. Germline lookup yields CDR1 LNHNV and CDR2 YYDKDF (reference sequence). With 3 bases removed from V and 0 bases from J, the gap between germline ends came to 9 bases. The CDR3 DNA follows: TGTGCCACCAGCAGTCACAGGATCTCTGGGGCCAACGTCCTGACTTTC. Translated, it gives CATSSHRISGANVLTF.

The chain uses TRBV9 and TRBJ2-3, with 7 bases lining up with TRBD2. Germline assignment: CDR1 SGDLS and CDR2 YYNGEE. Germline trimming cut 0 bases from V and 2 bases from J; bases unmatched to any gene: 6. The CDR3 is made up of 16 amino acids. The CDR3 loop is CASSVVGGGLTDTQYF. The CDR3, as DNA: TGTGCCAGCAGCGTAGTGGGCGGGGGACTCACAGATACGCAGTATTTT.

The chain links TRBV7-2 to TRBJ1-2; D remains unclear. The CDR3 loop spans 13 amino acids. Germline V CDR1 and CDR2: SGHTA, FQGNSA. V dropped 0 bases and J dropped 7 bases, with 9 bases sitting between them. As DNA, the CDR3 is TGTGCCAGCAGCTTAGCACAGAGCAGTGGCTACACCTTC. Its protein is CASSLAQSSGYTF.

The chain carries TRBV4-3 and TRBJ1-2; 9 bases agree with TRBD1. V was clipped by 2 bases and J by 6 bases; unmatched bases: 10. Germline assignment: CDR1 LGHNA and CDR2 YSLEER. The CDR3 is 16 residues long. The CDR3 DNA is TGCGCCAGCAGCCAACTACAGGGGGCTACTAGAGATGGCTACACCTTC. It codes for CASSQLQGATRDGYTF.

This chain connects TRBV5-1 to TRBJ2-2; 7 nucleotides agree with TRBD2. This CDR3 has 17 amino acids. Germline V gene data show CDR1 as SGHRS and CDR2 as YFSETQ. V shed 3 bases and J 4 bases; nucleotides not matched to a gene: 12. In DNA, the CDR3 is TGCGCCAGCAGCTCCGGGACTATCCGAGCGGGCACCGGGGAGCTGTTTTTT. Amino acid sequence: CASSSGTIRAGTGELFF.

V usage is TRBV28 and J usage is TRBJ2-7; possibly TRBD1 for D (5 bases). Germline V gene sequence: CDR1 MDHEN, CDR2 SYDVKM. This CDR3 spans 10 amino acids. V lost 8 bases and J lost 4, with 6 bases in between. The CDR3 reads CASGAYEQYF. The CDR3 DNA is TGTGCCAGCGGGGCTTACGAGCAGTACTTC.

The chain combines TRBV9 with TRBJ1-2; tentative D call: TRBD1 (5 bases). The ends were cut back, 3 bases at V and 3 bases at J, with 15 bases in the middle. CDR3 length equals 15 residues. CDR1 and CDR2 (germline): SGDLS, YYNGEE. CDR3 sequence: CASSARVGPDYGYTF. As DNA, the CDR3 is TGTGCCAGCAGCGCCCGGGTGGGGCCCGACTATGGCTACACCTTC.

The V gene is TRBV19, the J gene TRBJ1-5; 9 positions match TRBD1. Germline V gene lookup returns CDR1 LNHDA and CDR2 SQIVND (reference sequence). The CDR3 has 15 amino acids. Trimming at V came to 3 bases and at J to 3 bases, leaving 3 bases not matched to a gene. The CDR3 nucleotides are TGTGCCAGTAGTATGCGGGACAGGGCCAATCAGCCCCAGCATTTT. Its protein is CASSMRDRANQPQHF.

The rearrangement joins TRBV20-1 to TRBJ2-1; 8 bases map to TRBD2. With 5 bases clipped from V and 15 bases from J, the junction kept 9 bases outside the gene matches. Germline CDR1 reads DFQATT; CDR2 reads SNEGSKA (reference sequence). The CDR3 has 11 residues. DNA of the CDR3: TGCAGTGCTGCACAGGGACTAGTCCGGTTCTTC. Protein sequence: CSAAQGLVRFF.

The gene calls are TRBV6-1 and TRBJ2-3; 7 bases map to TRBD1. The CDR3 covers 16 residues. Germline assignment: CDR1 MNHNS and CDR2 SASEGT. Trimming removed 2 bases from V and 6 bases from J; junction bases left unmatched: 11. The CDR3 DNA reads TGTGCCAGCAGTGAACGCACAGGGGAATTTCGGGATACGCAGTATTTT. It encodes CASSERTGEFRDTQYF.

This sequence joins TRBV19 and TRBJ2-2; D is perhaps TRBD1 (5 bases). Germline CDR1 is LNHDA and CDR2 is SQIVND (reference sequence). V was shortened by 7 bases and J by 0 bases, with 9 bases between the two germline ends. The CDR3 is made up of 14 amino acids. The chain's CDR3 is CASIGAANTGELFF. In DNA form, the CDR3 reads TGTGCCAGTATAGGGGCTGCGAACACCGGGGAGCTGTTTTTT.

V and J are TRBV29-1 and TRBJ1-2; TRBD1 matches at 7 bases. The CDR3 length is 17 residues. Germline CDR1 is SQVTM and CDR2 is ANQGSEA. The V and J ends lost 2 bases and 4 bases, in that order; junction bases with no gene match: 16. CDR3 coding DNA: TGCAGCGTTGAAAGACCACCTGGTCAGGGGGATAGCTATGGCTACACCTTC. Amino acids: CSVERPPGQGDSYGYTF.

V is TRBV28 and J is TRBJ2-7, with 7 positions matching TRBD1. The CDR3 runs to 15 residues. Germline lookup yields CDR1 MDHEN and CDR2 SYDVKM. J was trimmed by 4 bases and V by 6 bases; bases with no gene match: 12. CDR3 bases: TGTGCCAGCAGGGGAACCGGGACAGCAGCTTACGAGCAGTACTTC. This translates into CASRGTGTAAYEQYF.

The rearrangement links TRBV7-9 to TRBJ2-3; 9 nucleotides agree with TRBD2. Germline V CDR1 and CDR2: SEHNR, FQNEAQ (reference sequence). The CDR3 extends over 19 amino acids. Unmatched junction bases numbered 17, after V lost 5 bases and J lost 2 bases. The CDR3 is CASSRGVAGAATNTDTQYF. For the CDR3, the DNA is TGTGCCAGCAGCCGCGGAGTAGCGGGGGCCGCCACCAACACAGATACGCAGTATTTT.

The gene calls are TRBV7-6 and TRBJ2-3, with D perhaps TRBD2 (5 bases). Trimming left V 5 bases short and J 1 base short, with 16 bases between. The CDR3 has 16 residues. CDR1 is SGHVS, CDR2 FNYEAQ, per germline. The CDR3: CASSPSPGRGTDTQYF. The DNA for the CDR3 is TGTGCCAGCAGCCCTAGCCCTGGGCGAGGCACAGATACGCAGTATTTT.

The rearrangement joins TRBV9 to TRBJ1-4; the match to TRBD1 covers 8 bases. V lost 4 bases and J lost 7; bases outside the gene matches: 9. This CDR3 is 15 amino acids long. Germline lookup yields CDR1 SGDLS and CDR2 YYNGEE. The CDR3 coding sequence is TGTGCCAGCAGCAGCCGTGACAGGGGTAGTGAAAAACTGTTTTTT. This encodes CASSSRDRGSEKLFF.

The chain employs TRBV6-6 and TRBJ1-2; D perhaps matches TRBD1 (5 bases). The CDR3 spans 15 residues. CDR1 is MNHNY and CDR2 is SVGAGI in the germline V gene (reference sequence). The germline V and J ends were trimmed by 6 bases and 2 bases, with 16 bases remaining between them. The chain's CDR3 is CASSNRPDKNYGYTF. DNA for the CDR3: TGTGCCAGCAGCAACAGACCGGACAAAAACTATGGCTACACCTTC.

The chain is built from TRBV28 and TRBJ1-1; perhaps TRBD1 as D (6 bases). The CDR3 runs 12 residues. CDR1 MDHEN and CDR2 SYDVKM come from the germline V gene. The V end was cut by 5 bases, the J end by 8 bases, with 12 bases between. The CDR3 loop reads CASSIRGGEAFF. DNA of the CDR3: TGTGCCAGCAGTATAAGGGGGGGCGAAGCTTTCTTT.

Remarks on this clone: In the same sample, other DNA sequences code for this CDR3. V and J are TRBV7-9 and TRBJ1-1, with D uncertain. Germline CDR1 reads SEHNR; CDR2 reads FQNEAQ (reference sequence). The CDR3 is 13 residues long. The V and J ends lost 1 base and 3 bases respectively, with 6 bases between them. This CDR3 is CASSLGGHTEAFF. The CDR3 nucleotides are TGTGCCAGCAGCTTAGGAGGGCACACTGAAGCTTTCTTT.

The V and J genes are TRBV9 and TRBJ2-6; D may be TRBD1 (5 bases). Germline V gene sequence: CDR1 SGDLS, CDR2 YYNGEE. The CDR3 length is 13 residues. Trimming cost V 1 base and J 17 bases, with 16 bases left between them. This chain's CDR3 is CASSVFDSSFMTF. DNA for the CDR3: TGTGCCAGCAGCGTATTTGACAGTTCCTTTATGACTTTC.

The chain is built from TRBV7-3 and TRBJ2-5, with D possibly being TRBD2 (5 bases). This CDR3 has 12 residues. CDR1 SGHTA and CDR2 FQGTGA come from the germline V gene. V was cut by 0 bases and J by 7 bases, with 6 bases left in between. CDR3 sequence reads: CASSLTGGTQYF. The DNA of the CDR3 is TGTGCCAGCAGCTTAACCGGAGGGACCCAGTACTTC.

The chain employs TRBV28 and TRBJ2-7; 7 bases match TRBD2. Germline assignment: CDR1 MDHEN and CDR2 SYDVKM. V lost 4 bases to trimming and J lost 2 bases; unmatched junction nucleotides: 17. CDR3 size: 18 residues. This CDR3 reads CASSSRTSVSPKTYEQYF. CDR3 nucleotide sequence: TGTGCCAGCAGTTCCCGGACTAGTGTTTCCCCGAAGACCTACGAGCAGTACTTC.

This clone was counted once. This sequence joins TRBV7-9 and TRBJ2-7; TRBD2 might be the D (5 bases). Germline V gene data show CDR1 as SEHNR and CDR2 as FQNEAQ (reference sequence). The CDR3 is 12 amino acids. V was pared by 5 bases and J by 4 bases, with 9 bases between. Here the CDR3 reads CASSHGNYEQYF. The CDR3 nucleotides read TGTGCCAGCAGCCACGGGAATTACGAGCAGTACTTC.

The rearrangement links TRBV27 to TRBJ2-7; 9 nucleotides line up with TRBD1. CDR3 length equals 14 residues. With 5 bases clipped from V and 4 bases from J, the junction kept 6 bases outside the gene matches. The germline V gene encodes CDR1 MNHEY and CDR2 SMNVEV (reference sequence). The CDR3 DNA is TGTGCCAGCAGTCGAAGAGGACAGGGGTACGAGCAGTACTTC. Translated: CASSRRGQGYEQYF.